This is a list of T cell receptor beta chains from one sample in a study of control samples from healthy donors and cancer patients. Only in-frame clones appear in the TCRdb table, and some are missing; sequencing was by immunoSEQ multiplex PCR. Counted here are fewer than 300,000 clones, about four fifths occurring once; the ten biggest clones make up approximately 12%. The sample taken for sequencing was PBMCs. These receptors originate from a woman aged 60-75 years with lung cancer. Both conserved end residues are part of each CDR3. Fields, in order: J gene, D gene, V gene, clone size, CDR3 DNA, CDR3 protein. The D gene is left open where the match is weak. Part of the rows lack a size; the others show once, few, many or a class for expanded clones.

j_call: TRBJ2-1
d_call: -
v_call: TRBV24-1
clone_size: -
cdr3_nt: TGTGCCACGCGGGACAGCCACTACAATGAGCAGTTCTTC
cdr3_aa: CATRDSHYNEQFF

j_call: TRBJ2-2
d_call: -
v_call: TRBV5-1
clone_size: -
cdr3_nt: TGCGCCAGCAGCTTGGAGGTACTAGCGAACACCGGGGAGCTGTTTTTT
cdr3_aa: CASSLEVLANTGELFF

j_call: TRBJ1-5
d_call: TRBD1
v_call: TRBV6-1
clone_size: -
cdr3_nt: TGTGCCAGCAGTGAACAACCGACAGGGTTCAATCAGCCCCAGCATTTT
cdr3_aa: CASSEQPTGFNQPQHF

j_call: TRBJ2-5
d_call: -
v_call: TRBV7-8
clone_size: -
cdr3_nt: TGTGCCAGCAGCTTAGGCTCATTCCCGGAGGAGACCCAGTACTTC
cdr3_aa: CASSLGSFPEETQYF

j_call: TRBJ2-7
d_call: -
v_call: TRBV20-1
clone_size: -
cdr3_nt: TGCAGTGCTCCTGACTACAACGAGCAGTACTTC
cdr3_aa: CSAPDYNEQYF

j_call: TRBJ2-3
d_call: -
v_call: TRBV3-1/TRBV3-2
clone_size: -
cdr3_nt: TGTGCCAGCAGCCCGAACCTAGCAGGGGGGGCAGATACGCAGTATTTT
cdr3_aa: CASSPNLAGGADTQYF

j_call: TRBJ2-2
d_call: -
v_call: TRBV7-8
clone_size: -
cdr3_nt: TGTCTTAGCGGCAGTTCCAACACCGGGGAGCTGTTTTTT
cdr3_aa: CLSGSSNTGELFF

j_call: TRBJ2-7
d_call: -
v_call: TRBV18
clone_size: -
cdr3_nt: TGTGCCAGCTCACCGACGGTCTACGAGCAGTACTTC
cdr3_aa: CASSPTVYEQYF

j_call: TRBJ2-2
d_call: TRBD1
v_call: TRBV6-6
clone_size: -
cdr3_nt: TGTGCCAGCAGTTTGCCGGGACAGGGGAACACCGGGGAGCTGTTTTTT
cdr3_aa: CASSLPGQGNTGELFF

j_call: TRBJ2-1
d_call: -
v_call: TRBV5-4
clone_size: once
cdr3_nt: TGTGCCAGCAGCTTGGGGACGGTCAATGAGCAGTTCTTC
cdr3_aa: CASSLGTVNEQFF

j_call: TRBJ1-6
d_call: -
v_call: TRBV20-1
clone_size: few
cdr3_nt: TGCAGTGCTATTGACACAGGCGGGGGCAATTCACCCCTCCACTTT
cdr3_aa: CSAIDTGGGNSPLHF

j_call: TRBJ2-5
d_call: TRBD2
v_call: TRBV11-2
clone_size: once
cdr3_nt: TGTGCCAGCAGCCCGGGACTAGCGGGAGGACTACACCAAGAGACCCAGTACTTC
cdr3_aa: CASSPGLAGGLHQETQYF

j_call: TRBJ1-1
d_call: -
v_call: TRBV9
clone_size: once
cdr3_nt: TGTGCCAGCAGCGTCACCACTATGACTGAAGCTTTCTTT
cdr3_aa: CASSVTTMTEAFF

j_call: TRBJ1-4
d_call: -
v_call: TRBV7-9
clone_size: -
cdr3_nt: TGTGCCAGCAGCTTAGTTGGGTTTAATGAAAAACTGTTTTTT
cdr3_aa: CASSLVGFNEKLFF

j_call: TRBJ2-1
d_call: -
v_call: TRBV29-1
clone_size: -
cdr3_nt: TGCAGCGCTTCCAGTAACTTACTTGGGGGCAATGAGCAGTTCTTC
cdr3_aa: CSASSNLLGGNEQFF

j_call: TRBJ1-6
d_call: TRBD1
v_call: TRBV7-8
clone_size: -
cdr3_nt: TGTGCCAGCAGCTTAGCCGGGACAGAAGTCCACTTT
cdr3_aa: CASSLAGTEVHF

j_call: TRBJ2-7
d_call: -
v_call: TRBV5-1
clone_size: many
cdr3_nt: TGCGCCAGCAGCTTCATGGGAACGGACGAGCAGTACTTC
cdr3_aa: CASSFMGTDEQYF

j_call: TRBJ1-3
d_call: TRBD1
v_call: TRBV5-5
clone_size: -
cdr3_nt: TGTGCCAGCAGCCAAGCGACAGGGACTGGAAACACCATATATTTT
cdr3_aa: CASSQATGTGNTIYF

j_call: TRBJ1-1
d_call: -
v_call: TRBV7-9
clone_size: -
cdr3_nt: TGTGCCAGCAGTCACAGCAGGGGCGGCACTGAAGCTTTCTTT
cdr3_aa: CASSHSRGGTEAFF

j_call: TRBJ2-5
d_call: TRBD2
v_call: TRBV6-4
clone_size: -
cdr3_nt: TGTGCCAGCAGCCCCCCCAGCGGGGGGTCCTCCTTCCAAGAGACCCAGTACTTC
cdr3_aa: CASSPPSGGSSFQETQYF

j_call: TRBJ1-2
d_call: -
v_call: TRBV28
clone_size: once
cdr3_nt: TGTGCCAGCAGTACCCCGGATGGCTACACCTTC
cdr3_aa: CASSTPDGYTF

j_call: TRBJ1-5
d_call: -
v_call: TRBV11-2
clone_size: -
cdr3_nt: TGTGCCAGCAGCTACGACAGGACGGGGCCCCAGCATTTT
cdr3_aa: CASSYDRTGPQHF

j_call: TRBJ1-6
d_call: -
v_call: TRBV6-1
clone_size: -
cdr3_nt: TGTGCCAGCAGTGAATATGGTGGCAGTAATTCACCCCTCCACTTT
cdr3_aa: CASSEYGGSNSPLHF

j_call: TRBJ1-6
d_call: TRBD1
v_call: TRBV28
clone_size: -
cdr3_nt: TGTGCCAGCAGTCCTTGGACAGGGGACTCACCCCTCCACTTT
cdr3_aa: CASSPWTGDSPLHF

j_call: TRBJ2-5
d_call: TRBD1
v_call: TRBV7-2
clone_size: -
cdr3_nt: TGTGCCAGCAGCCAGAGGGGACAGGAGCAAGAGACCCAGTACTTC
cdr3_aa: CASSQRGQEQETQYF

j_call: TRBJ1-2
d_call: TRBD1
v_call: TRBV5-1
clone_size: -
cdr3_nt: TGCGCCAGCAGCTCCCGGGACAGGGGGAGCTATGGCTACACCTTC
cdr3_aa: CASSSRDRGSYGYTF

j_call: TRBJ2-7
d_call: TRBD2
v_call: TRBV28
clone_size: -
cdr3_nt: TGTGCCAGCAGTCAGAGACTAGCGGGAGGCTACGAGCAGTACTTC
cdr3_aa: CASSQRLAGGYEQYF

j_call: TRBJ1-2
d_call: TRBD1
v_call: TRBV5-1
clone_size: few
cdr3_nt: TGCGCCAGCAGCCCGACAGGGGACAACTATGGCTACACCTTC
cdr3_aa: CASSPTGDNYGYTF

j_call: TRBJ2-2
d_call: -
v_call: TRBV7-3
clone_size: once
cdr3_nt: TGTGCCAGCGGACCCATTACACCCGGGGAGCTGTTTTTT
cdr3_aa: CASGPITPGELFF

j_call: TRBJ1-3
d_call: -
v_call: TRBV11-2
clone_size: -
cdr3_nt: TGTGCCAGCAGCTTAGTGGCCTCGAGGCCAGGCGCTGGAAACACCATATATTTT
cdr3_aa: CASSLVASRPGAGNTIYF

j_call: TRBJ1-5
d_call: -
v_call: TRBV7-2
clone_size: -
cdr3_nt: TGTGCCAGCAGCTTAGGTTATGGGAATCAGCCCCAGCATTTT
cdr3_aa: CASSLGYGNQPQHF

j_call: TRBJ2-6
d_call: TRBD2
v_call: TRBV5-6
clone_size: -
cdr3_nt: TGTGCCAGCAGACTCACTCCGGGAGGAACCGGGGCCAACGTCCTGACTTTC
cdr3_aa: CASRLTPGGTGANVLTF

j_call: TRBJ1-1
d_call: -
v_call: TRBV18
clone_size: -
cdr3_nt: TGTGCCAGCTCACCACCGAGCCTGGTGGCTGAAGCTTTCTTT
cdr3_aa: CASSPPSLVAEAFF

j_call: TRBJ1-4
d_call: -
v_call: TRBV5-6
clone_size: -
cdr3_nt: TGTGCCAGCAGCTTGGAAGGCCCTAATGAAAAACTGTTTTTT
cdr3_aa: CASSLEGPNEKLFF

j_call: TRBJ2-3
d_call: TRBD2
v_call: TRBV19
clone_size: -
cdr3_nt: TGTGCCAGTAGTACGATGAATGGACTAGCGGGGGGACCCGATACGCAGTATTTT
cdr3_aa: CASSTMNGLAGGPDTQYF

j_call: TRBJ1-2
d_call: -
v_call: TRBV9
clone_size: -
cdr3_nt: TGTGCCAGCAGCCCCTACGGAGGGGGTAACTATGGCTACACCTTC
cdr3_aa: CASSPYGGGNYGYTF

j_call: TRBJ1-1
d_call: -
v_call: TRBV28
clone_size: -
cdr3_nt: TGTGCCAGCAGCTTACCGCCGACAGCTGAAGCTTTCTTT
cdr3_aa: CASSLPPTAEAFF

j_call: TRBJ2-3
d_call: -
v_call: TRBV10-2
clone_size: -
cdr3_nt: TGCGCCAGCAGACAGGAAACAGATACGCAGTATTTT
cdr3_aa: CASRQETDTQYF

j_call: TRBJ1-2
d_call: TRBD1
v_call: TRBV4-2
clone_size: few
cdr3_nt: TGTGCCAGCAGCCAAGGGGACAGGCTTAACTATGGCTACACCTTC
cdr3_aa: CASSQGDRLNYGYTF

j_call: TRBJ2-7
d_call: -
v_call: TRBV29-1
clone_size: -
cdr3_nt: TGCAGCGTTGAAGGGCATTTCAAAAACGAGCAGTACTTC
cdr3_aa: CSVEGHFKNEQYF

j_call: TRBJ1-1
d_call: -
v_call: TRBV25-1
clone_size: -
cdr3_nt: TGTGCCAGCAGCGCCGCGCGTGTGTCTCGTCGCACTGAAGCTTTCTTT
cdr3_aa: CASSAARVSRRTEAFF

j_call: TRBJ2-7
d_call: TRBD1
v_call: TRBV10-3
clone_size: -
cdr3_nt: TGTGCCATCAGTGTTGAGGACAGGGGGGTGCGGGAGAGGTACGAGCAGTACTTC
cdr3_aa: CAISVEDRGVRERYEQYF

j_call: TRBJ2-1
d_call: -
v_call: TRBV7-8
clone_size: -
cdr3_nt: TGTGCCAGCAGCTTAGCGGATGGGTACAATGAGCAGTTCTTC
cdr3_aa: CASSLADGYNEQFF

j_call: TRBJ1-3
d_call: -
v_call: TRBV15
clone_size: -
cdr3_nt: TGTGCCACCAGCAGAGATCAGGTTCACTCTGGAAACACCATATATTTT
cdr3_aa: CATSRDQVHSGNTIYF

j_call: TRBJ1-5
d_call: -
v_call: TRBV5-5
clone_size: -
cdr3_nt: TGTGCCAGCAGCTTGGTCACGGGGGGCAATCAGCCCCAGCATTTT
cdr3_aa: CASSLVTGGNQPQHF

j_call: TRBJ2-3
d_call: -
v_call: TRBV5-5
clone_size: -
cdr3_nt: TGTGCCAGCAGCTCGCCCAGCACAGATACGCAGTATTTT
cdr3_aa: CASSSPSTDTQYF

j_call: TRBJ1-2
d_call: -
v_call: TRBV2
clone_size: -
cdr3_nt: TGTGCCAGCAGCAGGGACAAGATAGGTGGCTACACCTTC
cdr3_aa: CASSRDKIGGYTF

j_call: TRBJ2-7
d_call: TRBD2
v_call: TRBV7-2
clone_size: -
cdr3_nt: TGTGCCAGCAGCCTTACCGGGACTAGCGCCGAGCAGTACTTC
cdr3_aa: CASSLTGTSAEQYF

j_call: TRBJ2-7
d_call: TRBD2
v_call: TRBV29-1
clone_size: -
cdr3_nt: TGCAGCGTTGACCCTAGCGGGGGCTACGAGCAGTACTTC
cdr3_aa: CSVDPSGGYEQYF

j_call: TRBJ1-3
d_call: -
v_call: TRBV12-3/TRBV12-4
clone_size: -
cdr3_nt: TGTGCCAGCTCAGGGAACGGAAACACCATATATTTT
cdr3_aa: CASSGNGNTIYF